This T cell receptor beta chain was observed in a study of T cell changes during pregnancy in multiple sclerosis. Sequencing used immunoSEQ multiplex PCR; TCRdb keeps in-frame clones, though not all of them. Here the sample spans about 130,000 clones, 96% being singletons. This clone was seen only a few times. With 0 bases removed from V and 9 bases from J, the gap between germline ends came to 10 bases. In germline, CDR1 is SGDLS, CDR2 YYNGEE. CDR3 length: 13 residues. The rearrangement joins TRBV9 to TRBJ1-5, with a weak D call TRBD1 (5 bases). This TCR came from a female donor with multiple sclerosis, enrolled in a pregnancy study. The sequencing here drew on peripheral blood, taken after pregnancy. The CDR3, as DNA: TGTGCCAGCAGCGTAGAGGGGCTGGGGCCCCAGCATTTT. It yields the protein CASSVEGLGPQHF.